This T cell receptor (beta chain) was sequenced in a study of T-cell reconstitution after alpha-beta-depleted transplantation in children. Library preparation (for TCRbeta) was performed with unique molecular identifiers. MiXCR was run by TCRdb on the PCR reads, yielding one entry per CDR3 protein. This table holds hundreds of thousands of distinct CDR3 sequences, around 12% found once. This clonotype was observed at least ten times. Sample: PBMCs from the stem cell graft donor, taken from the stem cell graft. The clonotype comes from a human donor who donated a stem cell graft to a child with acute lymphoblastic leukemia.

The CDR3 here is CASSAHPTGRGETQYF. The CDR3 DNA sequence: TGTGCCAGCAGCGCCCATCCGACAGGGAGGGGAGAGACCCAGTACTTC. The V call is TRBV9, the J call TRBJ2-5; D possibly uses TRBD1 or TRBD2 (7 bases each). The CDR3 loop spans 16 amino acids. CDR1 and CDR2 from the germline V gene are SGDLS and YYNGEE. V lost 3 bases and J lost 4, with 19 bases in between.